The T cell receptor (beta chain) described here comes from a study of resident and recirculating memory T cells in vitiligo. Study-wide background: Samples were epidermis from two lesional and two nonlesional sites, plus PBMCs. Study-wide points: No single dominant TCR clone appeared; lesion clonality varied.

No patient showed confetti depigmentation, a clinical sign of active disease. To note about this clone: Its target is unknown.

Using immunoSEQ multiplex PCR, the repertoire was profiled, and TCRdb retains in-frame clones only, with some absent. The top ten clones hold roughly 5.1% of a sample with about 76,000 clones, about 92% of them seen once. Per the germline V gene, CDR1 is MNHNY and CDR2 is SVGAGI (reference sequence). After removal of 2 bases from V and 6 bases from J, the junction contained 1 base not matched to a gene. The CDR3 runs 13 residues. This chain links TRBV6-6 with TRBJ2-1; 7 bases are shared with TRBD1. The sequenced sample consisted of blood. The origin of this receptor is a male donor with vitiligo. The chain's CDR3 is CASSYRGPNEQFF. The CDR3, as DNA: TGTGCCAGCAGTTACAGGGGGCCCAATGAGCAGTTCTTC.